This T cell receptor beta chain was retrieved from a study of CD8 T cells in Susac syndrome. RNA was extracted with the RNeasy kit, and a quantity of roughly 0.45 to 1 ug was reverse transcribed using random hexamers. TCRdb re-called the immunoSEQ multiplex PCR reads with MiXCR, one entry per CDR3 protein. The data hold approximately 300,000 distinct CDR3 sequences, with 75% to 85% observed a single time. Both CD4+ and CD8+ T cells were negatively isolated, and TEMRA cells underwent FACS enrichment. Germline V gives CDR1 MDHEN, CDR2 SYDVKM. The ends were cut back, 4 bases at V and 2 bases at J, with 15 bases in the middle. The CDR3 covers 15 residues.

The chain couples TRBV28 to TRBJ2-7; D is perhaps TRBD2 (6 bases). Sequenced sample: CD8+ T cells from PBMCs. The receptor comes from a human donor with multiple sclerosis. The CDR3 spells CASSWTGTGAYEQYF. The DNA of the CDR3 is TGTGCCAGCAGTTGGACCGGGACGGGGGCCTACGAGCAGTACTTC. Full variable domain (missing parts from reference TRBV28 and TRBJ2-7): DVKVTQSSRYLVKRTGEKVFLECVQDMDHENMFWYRQDPGLGLRLIYFSYDVKMKEKGDIPEGYSVSREKKERFSLILESASTNQTSMYLCASSWTGTGAYEQYFGPGTRLTVT.